This T cell receptor beta chain was sequenced for a study of OX40 agonist ivuxolimab in advanced cancers. Turning to the study itself: Aged about 20 to 80 with a mean of about 63 years, they were less than 90% male. Whole-study results and caveats: Circulating CD4+ and CD8+ T cells showed clonal expansion by week 6 at 0.1 to 3.0 mg/kg.

Blood draws occurred at baseline, cycle 4 day 1, and cycle 7 day 1. TCRdb's table, derived via immunoSEQ multiplex PCR, lists solely in-frame clones and lacks some. The sample carries more than 50,000 clones, approximately 83% recorded once. Regarding this clone: Its antigen is currently unknown. Sequence at one end of the junction differs from germline and may be a read error. Additional DNA sequences in this sample encode the identical CDR3.

This CDR3 has 14 amino acids. Germline-derived CDR1 and CDR2 are MNHNS and SASEGT. J is TRBJ1-1 and V is TRBV6-1, with D unclear. The sequence was collected from an adult with an advanced solid tumor such as melanoma, head and neck, liver or kidney cancer. The specimen was CD4+ or CD8+ T cells sorted from blood, collected in a trial of the OX40 agonist ivuxolimab. CDR3 protein: CASSDTSPLTEAFF. In DNA, the CDR3 is TGTGCCAGCAGTGACACATCCCCCCTCACTGAGGCTTTCTTT.